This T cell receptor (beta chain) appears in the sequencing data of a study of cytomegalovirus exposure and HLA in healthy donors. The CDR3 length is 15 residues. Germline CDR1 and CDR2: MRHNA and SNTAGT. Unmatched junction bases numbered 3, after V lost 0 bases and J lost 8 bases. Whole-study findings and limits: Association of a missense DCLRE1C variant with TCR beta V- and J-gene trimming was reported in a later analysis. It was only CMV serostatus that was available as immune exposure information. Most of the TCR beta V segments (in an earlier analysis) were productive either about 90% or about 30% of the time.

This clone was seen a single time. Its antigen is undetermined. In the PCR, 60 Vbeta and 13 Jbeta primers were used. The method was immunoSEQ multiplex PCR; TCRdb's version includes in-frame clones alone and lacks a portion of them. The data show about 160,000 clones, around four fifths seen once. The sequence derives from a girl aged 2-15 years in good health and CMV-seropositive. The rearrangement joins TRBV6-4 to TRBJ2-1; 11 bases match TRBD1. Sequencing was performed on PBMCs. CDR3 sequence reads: CASSDSLGQGDEQFF. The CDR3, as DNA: TGTGCCAGCAGTGACTCTCTGGGACAGGGGGATGAGCAGTTCTTC.